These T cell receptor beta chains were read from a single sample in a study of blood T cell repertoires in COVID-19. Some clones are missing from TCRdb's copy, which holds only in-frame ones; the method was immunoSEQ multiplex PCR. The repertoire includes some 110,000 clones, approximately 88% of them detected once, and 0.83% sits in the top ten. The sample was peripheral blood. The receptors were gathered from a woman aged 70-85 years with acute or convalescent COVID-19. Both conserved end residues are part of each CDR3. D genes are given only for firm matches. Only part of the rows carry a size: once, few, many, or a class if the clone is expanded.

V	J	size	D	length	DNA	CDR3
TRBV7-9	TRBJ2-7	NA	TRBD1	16	TGTGCCAGCAGCCCTAGCTCGGGACAGCCCGGATACGAGCAGTACTTC	CASSPSSGQPGYEQYF
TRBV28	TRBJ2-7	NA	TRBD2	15	TGTGCCAGCAGTCCACTAGCGGGAGATACCTACGAGCAGTACTTC	CASSPLAGDTYEQYF
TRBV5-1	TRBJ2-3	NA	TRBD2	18	TGCGCCAGCAGCGCGGGACTAGCGGGAGGACCTAGCACAGATACGCAGTATTTT	CASSAGLAGGPSTDTQYF
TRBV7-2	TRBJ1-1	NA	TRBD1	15	TGTGCCAGCAGCTTAGATCACAGGGGCGTCACTGAAGCTTTCTTT	CASSLDHRGVTEAFF
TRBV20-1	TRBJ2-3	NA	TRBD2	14	TGCAGTGCTAGTAGCGGGAGGCTCACAGATACGCAGTATTTT	CSASSGRLTDTQYF
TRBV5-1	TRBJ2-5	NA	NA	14	TGCGCCAGCAGCCCCGGACTGGCCGATGAGACCCAGTACTTC	CASSPGLADETQYF
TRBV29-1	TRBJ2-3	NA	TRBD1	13	TGCAGCGAAGGGACAGGGAGCACAGATACGCAGTATTTT	CSEGTGSTDTQYF
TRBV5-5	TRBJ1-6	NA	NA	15	TGCGCCAGCAGCCTTGACAGTCGACCCAATTCACCCCTCCACTTT	CASSLDSRPNSPLHF
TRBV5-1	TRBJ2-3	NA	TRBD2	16	TGCGCCAGCAGCTTGGTTCTAGCGGGAGAAGGAGATACGCAGTATTTT	CASSLVLAGEGDTQYF
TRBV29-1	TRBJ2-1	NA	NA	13	TGCAGCGTTGAACAGGGATGGTACAATGAGCAGTTCTTC	CSVEQGWYNEQFF
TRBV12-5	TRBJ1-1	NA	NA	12	TGTGCTAGTGGTTTCTTAAACACTGAAGCTTTCTTT	CASGFLNTEAFF
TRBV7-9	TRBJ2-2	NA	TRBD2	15	TGTGCCAGCAGCTTAGATAGCGGGGGATCCGGGGAGCTGTTTTTT	CASSLDSGGSGELFF
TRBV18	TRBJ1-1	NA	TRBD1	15	TGTGCCAGCTCCCCTCGGACAGGGGAAAACACTGAAGCTTTCTTT	CASSPRTGENTEAFF
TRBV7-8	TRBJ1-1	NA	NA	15	TGTGCCAGCAGCTCTCCTAATGGGGGCAACACTGAAGCTTTCTTT	CASSSPNGGNTEAFF
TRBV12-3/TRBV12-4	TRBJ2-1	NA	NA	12	TGTGCCAGCACCCTTCGGGGCAATGAGCAGTTCTTC	CASTLRGNEQFF
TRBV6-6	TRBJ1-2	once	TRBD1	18	TGTGCCAGCAGTCGCAATTCCCTTCGGACAGGGGGCGCGGAGGGCTACACCTTC	CASSRNSLRTGGAEGYTF
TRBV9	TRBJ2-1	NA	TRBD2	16	TGTGCCAGCAGCACCGGACTAGCGGGGGACCTCAATGAGCAGTTCTTC	CASSTGLAGDLNEQFF
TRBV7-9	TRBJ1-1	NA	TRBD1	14	TGTGCCAGCAGCGCGAAGACAGGGTTGGGTGAAGCTTTCTTT	CASSAKTGLGEAFF
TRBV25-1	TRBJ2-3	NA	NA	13	TGTGCCAGCAGTGGTACAAGCACAGATACGCAGTATTTT	CASSGTSTDTQYF
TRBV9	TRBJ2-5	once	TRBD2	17	TGTGCCAGCAGCTTAGGTTCGGCGGGAGGCCACCAAGAGACCCAGTACTTC	CASSLGSAGGHQETQYF
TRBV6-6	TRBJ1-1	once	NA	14	TGTGCCAGCAGATCACAGGGCCGTGGCACTGAAGCTTTCTTT	CASRSQGRGTEAFF
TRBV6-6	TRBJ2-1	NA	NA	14	TGTGCCAGCATTCAGGGGGGCCTGGGAAGTGAGCAGTTCTTC	CASIQGGLGSEQFF
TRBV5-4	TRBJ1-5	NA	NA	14	TGTGCCAGCAGCTTCGGAGGTAACAATCAGCCCCAGCATTTT	CASSFGGNNQPQHF
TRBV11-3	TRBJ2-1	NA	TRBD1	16	TGTGCCAGCAGCTTAGGCACAGGGGTACGCTACAATGAGCAGTTCTTC	CASSLGTGVRYNEQFF
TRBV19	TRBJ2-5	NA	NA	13	TGTGCCAGTAGTCTCCGAGCGAAGGAGACCCAGTACTTC	CASSLRAKETQYF
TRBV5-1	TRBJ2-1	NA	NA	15	TGCGCCAGCAGCTTGAGTGGGGAGGTGGGCAATGAGCAGTTCTTC	CASSLSGEVGNEQFF
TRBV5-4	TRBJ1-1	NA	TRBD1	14	TGTGCCAGCAGCCAAGACAGGGTGGACACTGAAGCTTTCTTT	CASSQDRVDTEAFF
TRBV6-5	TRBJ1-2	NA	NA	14	TGTGCCAGCAGTCCCACCTCAGTTAACTATGGCTACACCTTC	CASSPTSVNYGYTF
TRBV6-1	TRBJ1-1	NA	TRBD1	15	TGTGCCAGCAGTGAGGACAGGTGGGGGAACACTGAAGCTTTCTTT	CASSEDRWGNTEAFF
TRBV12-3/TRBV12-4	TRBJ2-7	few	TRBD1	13	TGTGCCAGCAGTTTAAAGGGACAGGGGGCACAGTACTTC	CASSLKGQGAQYF
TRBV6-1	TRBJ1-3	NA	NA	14	TGTGCCAGCAGTGAGCAGGGTTCTGGAAACACCATATATTTT	CASSEQGSGNTIYF
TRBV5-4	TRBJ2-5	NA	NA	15	TGTGCCAGCAGCTTGGCGGGGGGCTTAGGAGAGACCCAGTACTTC	CASSLAGGLGETQYF
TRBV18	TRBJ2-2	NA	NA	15	TGTGCCAGCTCACCCGTCGGGTTCGAGACCGGGGAGCTGTTTTTT	CASSPVGFETGELFF
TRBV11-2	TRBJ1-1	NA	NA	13	TGTGCCAGCAGCTTAGAGAGATCCCGGGGAGCTTTCTTT	CASSLERSRGAFF
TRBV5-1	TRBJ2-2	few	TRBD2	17	TGCGCCAGCAGCTGGCTTGGTAGCGGGAGCTTTGGCGGGGAGCTGTTTTTT	CASSWLGSGSFGGELFF
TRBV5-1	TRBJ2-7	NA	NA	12	TGCGCCAGCAGCTCGGGTCATTACGAGCAGTACTTC	CASSSGHYEQYF
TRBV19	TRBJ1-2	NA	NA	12	TGTGCCAGTGGCAGGGGCGGCTATGGCTACACCTTC	CASGRGGYGYTF
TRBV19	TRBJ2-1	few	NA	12	TGTGCCAGTAGTATAGGCGGCAATGAGCAGTTCTTC	CASSIGGNEQFF
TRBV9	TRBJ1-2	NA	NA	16	TGTGCCAGCAGCCCCGGAGGGGCGGGGGGGAACTATGGCTACACCTTC	CASSPGGAGGNYGYTF